The sequence of this T cell receptor (beta chain) was determined in a study of shared clonotypes between healthy human individuals. Study-level background: A couple of female and a few male donors aged 18 to 49 were enrolled. Notes on the study in general: Shared clonotypes: about 4.6% naive CD4, roughly 4% naive CD8, about 2.5% memory CD4, 0.4% memory CD8.

CDR1 and CDR2 from the germline V gene are SEHNR and FQNEAQ (reference sequence). The germline V and J ends were trimmed by 2 bases and 3 bases, with 10 bases remaining between them. The CDR3 spans 14 residues. This clone was counted only a few times. The antigen remains unidentified. The same CDR3 also results from other DNA sequences found in this sample. The method was immunoSEQ multiplex PCR; TCRdb's version includes in-frame clones alone and lacks a portion of them. Here the sample spans 2 million to 2.5 million clones, around 90% being singletons. Sequencing input: naive CD4+ T cells from PBMCs. Subset given: CD45RA+ positively selected. This chain joins TRBV7-9 and TRBJ1-2; possibly TRBD1 for D (6 bases). The clonotype was recovered from a man between 18 and 29 years old in good health. Some clones in this sample may be carry-over from other donors' samples. The CDR3 sequence: CASSLLGADYGYTF. CDR3 nucleotide sequence: TGTGCCAGCAGCTTATTGGGGGCCGACTATGGCTACACCTTC.